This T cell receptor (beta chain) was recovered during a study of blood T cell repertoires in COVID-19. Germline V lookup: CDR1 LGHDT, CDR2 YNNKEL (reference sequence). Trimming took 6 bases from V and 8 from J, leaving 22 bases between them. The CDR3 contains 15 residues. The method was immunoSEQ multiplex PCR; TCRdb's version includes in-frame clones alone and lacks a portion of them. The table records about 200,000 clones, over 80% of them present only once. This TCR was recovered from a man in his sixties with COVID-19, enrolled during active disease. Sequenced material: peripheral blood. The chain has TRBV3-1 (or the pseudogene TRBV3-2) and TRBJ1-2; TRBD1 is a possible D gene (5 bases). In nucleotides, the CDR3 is TGTGCCAGCAGTCAAAGGTGGGACTCTCCTGGGGGCTACACCTTC. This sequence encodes CASSQRWDSPGGYTF.